Presented here are 28 T cell receptor beta chains from one specimen sequenced in a study of neurological immune-mediated disorders. From the 5' RACE reads, TCRdb called clonotypes with MiXCR, one entry per CDR3 protein. The data hold 54,000 or so distinct CDR3 sequences, with roughly 3.5% observed a single time. Material: PBMCs. These receptors came from a woman aged 25 to 39 with multiple sclerosis.

This clonotype was seen repeatedly, ten times or more. The chain combines TRBV27 with TRBJ1-1; D not certain. The germline V and J ends were trimmed by 8 bases and 1 base, with 14 bases remaining between them. This CDR3 contains 14 residues. The germline V gene has CDR1 MNHEY and CDR2 SMNVEV (reference sequence). CDR3 in DNA: TGTGCCAGCGGAGCGCAGAGGGCGAACACTGAAGCTTTCTTT. Translating it yields CASGAQRANTEAFF.

This clonotype has at least ten counts. The V and J genes are TRBV7-8 and TRBJ1-2, with 7 bases identical to TRBD1. The CDR3 consists of 13 residues. Looked up from germline, CDR1 is SGHVS and CDR2 is FQNEAQ. J lost 7 bases, V lost 5 bases, and 7 bases had no gene match. CDR3 protein: CASSTGDSRGYTF. The DNA of the CDR3 is TGTGCCAGCAGCACAGGGGACAGCCGTGGCTACACCTTC.

As regards this clonotype: At one boundary the junction diverges from the germline segment, which might be a read error. V is TRBV27 and J is TRBJ1-6, with no clear D. The CDR3 totals 15 residues. From germline, CDR1 is MNHEY and CDR2 SMNVEV (reference sequence). In DNA, the CDR3 is TGTGCCAGCAGTCCCCTTGCAGGTTCTTCTTCACCCCTCAACTTT. As protein: CASSPLAGSSSPLNF.

Ten or more counts support this clonotype. The chain uses TRBV18 and TRBJ2-2; TRBD1 is a possible D gene (7 bases). Germline V CDR1 and CDR2: KGHSH, LQKENI. Trimming took off 1 base at V and 5 bases at J, with 14 bases between the two ends. CDR3 length: 16 amino acids. CDR3 nucleotide sequence: TGTGCCAGCTCACCACTTTGGACAGGAGGGACCGGGGAGCTGTTTTTT. Translated, it gives CASSPLWTGGTGELFF.

In its sample, this clonotype was seen many times. V gene TRBV28 combines with J gene TRBJ2-1, with TRBD1 matching over 8 bases. Germline CDR1 and CDR2: MDHEN and SYDVKM. The CDR3 runs to 16 residues. After removal of 5 bases from V and 7 bases from J, the junction contained 13 bases not matched to a gene. CDR3 protein: CASSPLAGQGRNEQFF. The CDR3 DNA reads TGTGCCAGCAGTCCCCTAGCTGGACAGGGAAGGAATGAGCAGTTCTTC.

This clonotype has a count of ten or more. The rearrangement links TRBV5-6 to TRBJ1-3, with D uncertain. This CDR3 region has 17 residues. Trimming stripped 0 bases from V and 0 bases from J, with 13 bases between. Germline CDR1 and CDR2: SGHDT and YYEEEE. The CDR3 DNA reads as TGTGCCAGCAGCTTGGTGGACCGGGCCTCCTCTGGAAACACCATATATTTT. Translating gives CASSLVDRASSGNTIYF. The full variable domain, with the rest looked up from reference TRBV5-6 and TRBJ1-3, is DAGVTQSPTHLIKTRGQQVTLRCSPKSGHDTVSWYQQALGQGPQFIFQYYEEEERQRGNFPDRFSGHQFPNYSSELNVNALLLGDSALYLCASSLVDRASSGNTIYFGEGSWLTVV.

In this sample, this clonotype turned up many times. The chain is built from TRBV20-1 and TRBJ2-5; the D gene could be TRBD1 or TRBD2 (6 bases each). The CDR3 totals 13 residues. Germline V gene lookup returns CDR1 DFQATT and CDR2 SNEGSKA (reference sequence). Deletions cut 6 bases from V and 4 bases from J, with 15 bases between. The CDR3 coding sequence is TGCAGTGCCGGGGGTACGGGGGCAGAGACCCAGTACTTC. Encoded protein: CSAGGTGAETQYF.

This clonotype has ten or more counts. The chain couples TRBV20-1 to TRBJ2-1; 11 bases line up with TRBD2. The CDR3 totals 15 residues. Trimming removed 3 bases from V and 6 bases from J; junction bases left unmatched: 7. CDR1 DFQATT and CDR2 SNEGSKA come from the germline V gene (reference sequence). This chain's CDR3 is CSASGALAGVNEQFF. In DNA form, the CDR3 reads TGCAGTGCTAGTGGCGCACTAGCGGGAGTCAATGAGCAGTTCTTC.

With respect to this clonotype: Sequence at one end of the junction differs from germline and may be a read error. The chain employs TRBV6-6 and TRBJ2-3; TRBD2 matches at 16 bases. The CDR3 length is 21 residues. Looked up from germline, CDR1 is MNHNY and CDR2 is SVGAGI (reference sequence). CDR3 in DNA: TGTGCCAGCAGTCACTCCGCCGCGGCGGGACTAGCGGGGGGGCTCACAGATACGCAGTATTTT. This gives the protein CASSHSAAAGLAGGLTDTQYF.

This clonotype has a count of ten or more. J is TRBJ2-7 and V is TRBV3-1; D gene ambiguous. CDR1 is LGHDT and CDR2 is YNNKEL in the germline V gene (reference sequence). V lost 1 base and J 6 bases, leaving 13 bases between the germline ends. This CDR3 contains 14 residues. CDR3 nucleotides: TGTGCCAGCAGCCAAGGATTATCGTTCATCGAGCAGTACTTC. Translating gives CASSQGLSFIEQYF.

Ten or more counts support this clonotype. CDR3 nucleotide sequence: TGCAGTGCTCGCCAGCCGGGTGTGAGTCCCAATGAGCAGTTCTTC. This codes for CSARQPGVSPNEQFF. The chain combines TRBV20-1 with TRBJ2-1, with unresolved D. V was cut by 5 bases and J by 6 bases, with 20 bases left in between. The CDR3 totals 15 residues. The germline V gene encodes CDR1 DFQATT and CDR2 SNEGSKA (reference sequence).

In its sample, this clonotype was seen a few times. This may be a read error, as it is one base from a much larger clone. The V and J genes are TRBV15 and TRBJ1-3; D is unclear. From germline, CDR1 is LNHNV and CDR2 YYDKDF (reference sequence). Trimming pared 1 base from V and 1 base from J, leaving 8 bases between. The CDR3 totals 15 residues. The CDR3 here is CATSRVQKSGNTIYF. CDR3 nucleotide sequence: TGTGCCACCAGCAGAGTCCAGAAATCTGGAAACACCATATATTTT.

Many counts were recorded for this clonotype. A junction boundary mismatches the germline segment, possibly from a read error. This chain links TRBV4-3 with TRBJ2-7, with TRBD2 matching 8 bases. This CDR3 spans 15 amino acids. Germline CDR1 and CDR2: LGHNA and YSLEER. This CDR3 is CASSQDRTSSNEQYF. The CDR3 coding sequence is TGCGCCAGCAGCCAAGATAGGACTAGCTCCAACGAGCAGTACTTC.

This clonotype was detected ten times or more. The rearrangement uses TRBV24-1 and TRBJ2-5; possibly TRBD2 for D (5 bases). The length of the CDR3 is 11 residues. The V and J ends lost 4 bases and 10 bases respectively, with 9 bases between them. Germline V gene sequence: CDR1 KGHDR, CDR2 SFDVKD. The CDR3 DNA reads TGTGCCACCAGTGAGAGAGGGAACCAGTACTTC. This codes for CATSERGNQYF.

This sequence joins TRBV18 and TRBJ2-3; D is unclear. Trimming cost V 1 base and J 2 bases, with 7 bases left between them. Germline lookup yields CDR1 KGHSH and CDR2 LQKENI. The CDR3 has 14 amino acids. The CDR3 protein is CASSPLAVTDTQYF. The CDR3 nucleotides are TGTGCCAGCTCACCACTGGCAGTCACAGATACGCAGTATTTT.

At least ten counts were recorded for this clonotype. This rearrangement joins TRBV14 to TRBJ1-6; no clear D gene. CDR1 is SGHDN and CDR2 is FVKESK in the germline V gene. The CDR3 contains 13 residues. Between the trimmed V and J ends, which lost 0 bases and 4 bases, there was a span of 1 base. The CDR3 is CASSQEYNSPLHF. The CDR3 DNA reads as TGTGCCAGCAGCCAAGAGTATAATTCACCCCTCCACTTT.

Ten or more counts support this clonotype. V usage is TRBV20-1 and J usage is TRBJ2-1; 7 bases are a match to TRBD1. The length of the CDR3 is 13 residues. The J segment lost 9 bases and the V segment lost 5 bases, leaving 10 bases of the junction unmatched. Per germline, CDR1 DFQATT and CDR2 SNEGSKA (reference sequence). The CDR3 sequence: CSARWRGGPEQFF. In DNA, the CDR3 is TGCAGTGCTCGCTGGCGAGGGGGCCCTGAGCAGTTCTTC.

This clonotype was seen many times. The rearrangement joins TRBV6-5 to TRBJ1-1; no definite D call. Between the trimmed V and J ends, which lost 5 bases and 3 bases, there was a span of 7 bases. CDR1 and CDR2 (germline): MNHEY, SVGAGI. The CDR3 runs to 12 residues. CDR3 sequence (DNA): TGTGCCAGCAGTGATACCGACACTGAAGCTTTCTTT. The encoded protein is CASSDTDTEAFF.

This clonotype came up many times. The V call is TRBV20-1, the J call TRBJ2-3; D ambiguous. The V end lost 6 bases, the J end lost 2 bases, and 21 bases lay between the germline ends. The CDR3 contains 16 residues. Germline CDR1 DFQATT, CDR2 SNEGSKA (reference sequence). The CDR3 protein is CSASGNTRYSTDTQYF. The CDR3 region has the DNA TGCAGTGCCTCCGGTAACACACGTTATTCCACAGATACGCAGTATTTT.

This clonotype has ten or more counts. The rearrangement joins TRBV29-1 to TRBJ1-2; a possible D gene is TRBD1 (5 bases). The V and J ends lost 6 bases and 0 bases respectively, with 20 bases between them. This CDR3 has 16 amino acids. CDR1 SQVTM and CDR2 ANQGSEA come from the germline V gene. The CDR3 reads CSVLLTTDYTNYGYTF. Written as DNA, the CDR3 is TGCAGCGTACTACTAACGACAGATTATACTAACTATGGCTACACCTTC.

This clonotype was counted only a few times. The V call is TRBV20-1, the J call TRBJ2-3, with a possible D match to TRBD2 (6 bases). Trimming shortened V by 4 bases and J by 6 bases, and 26 bases separated the two germline ends. The CDR3 is made up of 17 amino acids. Germline V gives CDR1 DFQATT, CDR2 SNEGSKA (reference sequence). The chain's CDR3 is CSATPFAGLESADTQYF. The CDR3, as DNA: TGCAGTGCTACCCCTTTTGCGGGACTCGAATCCGCCGATACGCAGTATTTT.

The table lists this clonotype with many counts. The chain combines TRBV20-1 with TRBJ2-1; D is unclear. This CDR3 has 12 residues. Germline CDR1 is DFQATT and CDR2 is SNEGSKA (reference sequence). Trimming removed 6 bases from V and 5 bases from J, with 11 bases in between. CDR3 loop: CSASGPNNEQFF. The CDR3, as DNA: TGCAGTGCCAGTGGGCCCAACAATGAGCAGTTCTTC.

Ten or more counts support this clonotype. The CDR3 coding sequence is TGTGCCACCAGCGCTCAGCCCAATAATCAGCCCCAGCATTTT. Protein sequence: CATSAQPNNQPQHF. The chain has TRBV15 and TRBJ1-5, with unresolved D. Germline V gene lookup returns CDR1 LNHNV and CDR2 YYDKDF (reference sequence). V was clipped by 5 bases and J by 4 bases, with 12 bases between them. This CDR3 has 14 amino acids.

This clonotype was found many times. J is TRBJ1-2 and V is TRBV28; D uncertain. Germline loops: CDR1 MDHEN, CDR2 SYDVKM. The CDR3 consists of 12 residues. Between the trimmed V and J ends, which lost 5 bases and 7 bases, there was a span of 11 bases. The CDR3 sequence: CASSPGPRGYTF. DNA for the CDR3: TGTGCCAGCAGTCCCGGGCCCCGTGGCTACACCTTC.

This clonotype has ten or more counts. The chain's CDR3 is CASSLGRVLAGGYNEQFF. In DNA form, the CDR3 reads TGCGCCAGCAGCTTGGGGCGGGTACTAGCGGGGGGCTACAATGAGCAGTTCTTC. This sequence joins TRBV5-1 and TRBJ2-1; TRBD2 aligns across 12 bases. The V gene's germline CDR1 is SGHRS and CDR2 YFSETQ. The CDR3 runs to 18 residues. V was clipped by 0 bases and J by 3 bases; unmatched bases: 7.

This clonotype has just one count. A read error is possible here, since a much larger clone lies one base away. This sequence joins TRBV5-6 and TRBJ2-4; D may be TRBD1 (6 bases). CDR1 is SGHDT, CDR2 YYEEEE, per germline. CDR3 length equals 16 residues. This chain's CDR3 is CASSMGADISKKIQYF. As DNA, the CDR3 is TGTGCCAGCAGCATGGGGGCAGACATATCTAAAAAAATTCAGTACTTC.

This clonotype appeared many times. DNA of the CDR3: TGTGCCAGCAGCTCGCAGGGTCCTACCTACGAGCAGTACTTC. Amino acids: CASSSQGPTYEQYF. The chain is built from TRBV5-6 and TRBJ2-7; the D gene is possibly TRBD1 (5 bases). The CDR3 sequence is 14 residues long. CDR1 and CDR2 (germline): SGHDT, YYEEEE. Trimming took 3 bases from V and 2 from J, leaving 12 bases between them.

This clonotype was counted many times. This chain links TRBV20-1 with TRBJ1-2; no firm D call. The V end lost 4 bases, the J end lost 7 bases, and 10 bases lay between the germline ends. CDR3 size: 11 residues. CDR1 is DFQATT, CDR2 SNEGSKA, per germline (reference sequence). In DNA, the CDR3 is TGCAGTGCTATATCCTCGGGTGGCTACACCTTC. Translated: CSAISSGGYTF.